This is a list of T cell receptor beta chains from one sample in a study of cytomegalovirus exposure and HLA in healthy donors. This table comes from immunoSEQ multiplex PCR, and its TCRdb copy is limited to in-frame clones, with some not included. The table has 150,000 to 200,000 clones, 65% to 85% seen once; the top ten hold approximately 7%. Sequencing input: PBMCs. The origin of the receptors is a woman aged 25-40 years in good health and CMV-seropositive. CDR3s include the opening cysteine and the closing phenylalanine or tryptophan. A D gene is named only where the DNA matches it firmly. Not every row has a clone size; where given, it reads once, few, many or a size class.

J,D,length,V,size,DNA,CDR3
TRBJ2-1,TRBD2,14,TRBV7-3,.,TGTGCCAGCAGCCGATTAGCGGGGGATGGTGAGCAGTTCTTC,CASSRLAGDGEQFF
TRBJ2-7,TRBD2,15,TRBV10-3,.,TGTGCCATCAGGGCGGGGGGACCCAACTCCTACGAGCAGTACTTC,CAIRAGGPNSYEQYF
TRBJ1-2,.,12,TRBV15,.,TGTGCCACCCGTCGGGAGTCCTATGGCTACACCTTC,CATRRESYGYTF
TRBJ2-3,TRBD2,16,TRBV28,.,TGTGCCAGCAGTAAATCTAGCGGGTCCGGCACAGATACGCAGTATTTT,CASSKSSGSGTDTQYF
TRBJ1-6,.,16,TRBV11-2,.,TGTGCCAGCAGCCCCCCCGGGACACGCTATAATTCACCCCTCCACTTT,CASSPPGTRYNSPLHF
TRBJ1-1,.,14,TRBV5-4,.,TGTGCCAGCAGCTTGCGGGCGCTAGCCACTGAAGCTTTCTTT,CASSLRALATEAFF
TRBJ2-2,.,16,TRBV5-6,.,TGTGCCAGCAGCCTCGGACAGCTAATGAACACCGGGGAGCTGTTTTTT,CASSLGQLMNTGELFF
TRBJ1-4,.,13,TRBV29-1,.,TGCAGCGTTGGGTCTAACGAGAAAGAAAAACTGTTTTTT,CSVGSNEKEKLFF
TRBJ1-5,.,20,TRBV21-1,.,TGTGCCAGCAGTTTAATAAAAATTTGGGGGGTCATGGATAGCAATCAGCCCCAGCATTTT,CASSLIKIWGVMDSNQPQHF
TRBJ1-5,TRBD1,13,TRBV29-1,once,TGCAGCGTACGACAGGGGCGCAATCAGCCCCAGCATTTT,CSVRQGRNQPQHF
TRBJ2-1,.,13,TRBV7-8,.,TGTGCCAGCAGCTTAGAGGTCGGGAGAGAGCAGTTCTTC,CASSLEVGREQFF
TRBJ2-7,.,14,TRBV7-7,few,TGTGCCAGCAGCCCTAACCAGGGGTGGTACGAGCAGTACTTC,CASSPNQGWYEQYF
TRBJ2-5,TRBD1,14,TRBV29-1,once,TGCAGCGTCCCGACAGGGGGCGGCCAAGAGACCCAGTACTTC,CSVPTGGGQETQYF
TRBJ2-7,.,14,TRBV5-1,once,TGCGCCAGCAGCTTGGGGGGGGGCCCGTACGAGCAGTACTTC,CASSLGGGPYEQYF
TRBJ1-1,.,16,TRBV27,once,TGTGCCAGCAGTTTATCGTATCAGGGGCTGGAGGCTGAAGCTTTCTTT,CASSLSYQGLEAEAFF
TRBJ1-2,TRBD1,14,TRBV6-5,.,TGTGCCAGCAGGAAGACAGGGGGCTACTATGGCTACACCTTC,CASRKTGGYYGYTF
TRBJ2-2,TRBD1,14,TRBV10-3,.,TGTGCCTCGACCGGGACAGGGAACACCGGGGAGCTGTTTTTT,CASTGTGNTGELFF
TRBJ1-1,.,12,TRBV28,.,TGTGCCAGCAGTCTTAGACAGCTTGAAGCTTTCTTT,CASSLRQLEAFF
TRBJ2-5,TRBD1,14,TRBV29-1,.,TGCAGCTCGACAGGGAGCTTAGGGCAAGAGACCCAGTACTTC,CSSTGSLGQETQYF
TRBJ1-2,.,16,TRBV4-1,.,TGCGCCAGCAGCCAAGAGGTATCCGGTGCTAACTATGGCTACACCTTC,CASSQEVSGANYGYTF
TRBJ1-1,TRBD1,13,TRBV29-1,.,TGCAGCGTTGCGAAAGGGGGCAGCGCTGAAGCTTTCTTT,CSVAKGGSAEAFF
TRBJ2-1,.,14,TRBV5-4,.,TGTGCCAGCAGCTCTGGTCTACAGGTTACTGAGCAGTTCTTC,CASSSGLQVTEQFF
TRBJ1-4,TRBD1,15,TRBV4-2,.,TGTGCCAGCAGCCAGGGCTACAGGGGAAATGAAAAACTGTTTTTT,CASSQGYRGNEKLFF
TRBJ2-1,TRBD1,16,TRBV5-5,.,TGTGCCAGCAGCTATGGACAGGTCAGCTCCTACAATGAGCAGTTCTTC,CASSYGQVSSYNEQFF
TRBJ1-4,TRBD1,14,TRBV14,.,TGTGCCAGCAGCCAAGGGACAGGGGTTGGAAAACTGTTTTTT,CASSQGTGVGKLFF
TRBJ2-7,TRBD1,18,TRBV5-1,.,TGCGCCAGCAGCTTGGAAAGCGACAGGGGGGGCCTTACCTACGAGCAGTACTTC,CASSLESDRGGLTYEQYF
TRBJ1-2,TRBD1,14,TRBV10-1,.,TGCGCCAGCAGGGGAATCGGACAGGGGTATGGCTACACCTTC,CASRGIGQGYGYTF
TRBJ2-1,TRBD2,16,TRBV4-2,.,TGTGCCAGCAGCCACGGGACTAGCGGGGGGGCCCGTGAGCAGTTCTTC,CASSHGTSGGAREQFF
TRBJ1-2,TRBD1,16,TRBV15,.,TGTGCCACCAGCAGAGATTGGGACAGGGGTGAGGATGGCTACACCTTC,CATSRDWDRGEDGYTF
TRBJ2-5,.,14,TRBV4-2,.,TGTGCCAGCAGCCAAGATCCAGGTCAAGAGACCCAGTACTTC,CASSQDPGQETQYF
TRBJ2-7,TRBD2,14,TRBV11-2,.,TGTGCCAGCAGCTTTACGGGGGGGCGCGACGAGCAGTACTTC,CASSFTGGRDEQYF
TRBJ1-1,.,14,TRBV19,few,TGTGCCAGTAGTATTGCGGGGGAGATCTCTGAAGCTTTCTTT,CASSIAGEISEAFF
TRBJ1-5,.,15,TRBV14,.,TGTGCCAGCAGCCCCGGACAGAATAGCAATCAGCCCCAGCATTTT,CASSPGQNSNQPQHF
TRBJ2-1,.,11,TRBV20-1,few,TGCAGTGCTAGACAGGGTTATGAGCAGTTCTTC,CSARQGYEQFF
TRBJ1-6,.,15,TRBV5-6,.,TGTGCCAGCAGCTACCGGGTCGCATATAATTCACCCCTCCACTTT,CASSYRVAYNSPLHF
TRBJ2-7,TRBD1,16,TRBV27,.,TGTGCCAGCAGCCTTATCCGGGACAGGGTTTCCTACGAGCAGTACTTC,CASSLIRDRVSYEQYF
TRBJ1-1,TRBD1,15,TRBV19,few,TGTGCCAGTAGCCTTCTCACAGGGGTGAACACTGAAGCTTTCTTT,CASSLLTGVNTEAFF
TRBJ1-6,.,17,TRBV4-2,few,TGTGCCAGCAGCCAAGAACAGCGGAGCTCCTATAATTCACCCCTCCACTTT,CASSQEQRSSYNSPLHF
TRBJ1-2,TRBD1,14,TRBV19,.,TGTGCCAGTAGTACCAGACAGGGGGAGTATGGCTACACCTTC,CASSTRQGEYGYTF
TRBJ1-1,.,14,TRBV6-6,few,TGTGCCAGCATTACAGGGTCGGGGAACACTGAAGCTTTCTTT,CASITGSGNTEAFF
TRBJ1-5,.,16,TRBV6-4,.,TGTGCCAGCCTGCGAGTGTGGGGCTGCAGCAATCAGCCCCAGCATTTT,CASLRVWGCSNQPQHF
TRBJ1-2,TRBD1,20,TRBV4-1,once,TGCGCCAGCAGCCAAGATACTACAGGGACAGGGGGCGCCCGGAACTATGGCTACACCTTC,CASSQDTTGTGGARNYGYTF
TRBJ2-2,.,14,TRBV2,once,TGTGCCAGCAGTCCGACTGAGAACACCGGGGAGCTGCTTTTT,CASSPTENTGELLF
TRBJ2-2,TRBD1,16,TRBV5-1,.,TGCGCCAGCAGCTTGGGGACAGGGGGATACACCGGGGAGCTGTTTTTT,CASSLGTGGYTGELFF
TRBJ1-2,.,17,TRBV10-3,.,TGTGCCATCAGTGAGTCGGGGGGGGGACGGAGTAACTATGGCTACACCTTC,CAISESGGGRSNYGYTF
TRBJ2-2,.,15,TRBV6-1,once,TGTGCCAGCAGCCCCACCCAAGGCGGTACCGGGGAGCTGTTTTTT,CASSPTQGGTGELFF
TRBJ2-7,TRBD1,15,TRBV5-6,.,TGTGCCAGCAGCTCCCGTCGACAGGGGAACTACGAGCAGTACTTC,CASSSRRQGNYEQYF
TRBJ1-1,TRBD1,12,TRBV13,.,TGTGCCACCAGACAGGGAAGCACTGAAGCTTTCTTT,CATRQGSTEAFF
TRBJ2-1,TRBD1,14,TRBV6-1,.,TGTGCCAGCAGTCGGACAGGGGGGTACAATGAGCAGTTCTTC,CASSRTGGYNEQFF
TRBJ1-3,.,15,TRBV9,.,TGTGCCAGCAGCGTCGGGGACTTCTCTGGAAACACCATATATTTT,CASSVGDFSGNTIYF
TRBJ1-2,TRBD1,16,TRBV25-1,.,TGTGCCAGCAGTGACCTTGGGGGGACAGGACTCAATGGCTACACCTTC,CASSDLGGTGLNGYTF
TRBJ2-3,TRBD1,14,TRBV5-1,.,TGCGCCAGCAAAAACCAGGGGGCTACAGATACGCAGTATTTT,CASKNQGATDTQYF
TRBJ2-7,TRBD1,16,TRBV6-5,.,TGTGCCAGCAGTTACATCCCGGGACAGGGGTCCTACGAGCAGTACTTC,CASSYIPGQGSYEQYF
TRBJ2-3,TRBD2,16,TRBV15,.,TGTGCCACCAGCAGACGGACTAGCGGGGGCACAGATACGCAGTATTTT,CATSRRTSGGTDTQYF
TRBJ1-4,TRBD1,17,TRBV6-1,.,TGTGCCAGCAGTGAAGCGCAGGGAACAGGGGGGAGTGAAAAACTGTTTTTT,CASSEAQGTGGSEKLFF
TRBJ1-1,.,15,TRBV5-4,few,TGTGCCAGCAGCTTGTTTGGGGGGGGGAACACTGAAGCTTTCTTT,CASSLFGGGNTEAFF
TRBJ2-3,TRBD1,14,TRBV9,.,TGTGCCAGCAGCGGACAGGGGGTGGTAGATACGCAGTATTTT,CASSGQGVVDTQYF
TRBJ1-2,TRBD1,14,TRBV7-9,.,TGTGCCAGCAGCACGAGGACAGGCTTCTATGGCTACACCTTC,CASSTRTGFYGYTF